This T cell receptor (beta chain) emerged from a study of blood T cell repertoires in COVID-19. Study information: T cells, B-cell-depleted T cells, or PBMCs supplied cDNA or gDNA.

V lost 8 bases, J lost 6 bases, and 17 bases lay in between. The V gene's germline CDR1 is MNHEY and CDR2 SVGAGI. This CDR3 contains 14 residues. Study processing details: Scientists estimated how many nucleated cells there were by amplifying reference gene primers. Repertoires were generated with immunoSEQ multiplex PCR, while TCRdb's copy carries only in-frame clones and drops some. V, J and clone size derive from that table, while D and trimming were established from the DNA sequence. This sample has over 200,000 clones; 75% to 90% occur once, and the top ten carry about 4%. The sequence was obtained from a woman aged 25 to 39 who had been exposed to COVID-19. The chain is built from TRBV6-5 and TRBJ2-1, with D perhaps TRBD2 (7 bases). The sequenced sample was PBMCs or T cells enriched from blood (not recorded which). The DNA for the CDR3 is TGTGCCAGCTCCCGAGGGGGGGTAGGCAATGAGCAGTTCTTC. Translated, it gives CASSRGGVGNEQFF.